Following are 6 T cell receptor beta chains from one sample sequenced in a study of shared clonotypes between healthy human individuals. Terminally differentiated effector memory CD45RA+ cells were excluded from the naive CD8 cells, which were CD45RO-negative and positively selected for CCR7. Assay used: immunoSEQ multiplex PCR; TCRdb lists only in-frame clones, some missing. The profile covers roughly 2,000,000 clones, with about 94% appearing a single time and around 1.7% taken by the ten largest. The sample taken for sequencing was naive CD8+ T cells from PBMCs. The receptors shown here come from a man in his late teens or twenties in good health. Some clones in this sample may be carry-over from other donors' samples.

This chain joins TRBV5-6 and TRBJ2-1; 8 nucleotides align to TRBD2. Germline lookup yields CDR1 SGHDT and CDR2 YYEEEE. CDR3 length: 14 residues. V was pared by 0 bases and J by 6 bases, with 2 bases of the junction left unmatched. The CDR3 DNA reads TGTGCCAGCAGCTTGGGGACTAGCTTCAATGAGCAGTTCTTC. As protein: CASSLGTSFNEQFF.

The chain recombines TRBV11-2 with TRBJ1-2, with D tentatively TRBD1 (5 bases). This CDR3 is built from 17 residues. Germline-derived CDR1 and CDR2 are SGHAT and FQNNGV. Trimming stripped 0 bases from V and 9 bases from J, with 23 bases between. CDR3 in DNA: TGTGCCAGCAGCTTAGATGGTTTGGGGGACGCAACTCAAAGCTACACCTTC. Its protein is CASSLDGLGDATQSYTF. Full variable domain (rest looked up from reference TRBV11-2 and TRBJ1-2): EAGVAQSPRYKIIEKRQSVAFWCNPISGHATLYWYQQILGQGPKLLIQFQNNGVVDDSQLPKDRFSAERLKGVDSTLKIQPAKLEDSAVYLCASSLDGLGDATQSYTFGSGTRLTVV.

The J gene is TRBJ2-1, the V gene TRBV9; D remains unclear. V shed 3 bases and J shed 5 bases, with 6 bases lying between them. The V gene's germline CDR1 is SGDLS and CDR2 YYNGEE. CDR3 length: 12 residues. CDR3 protein: CASSDIHNEQFF. CDR3 nucleotides: TGTGCCAGCAGCGACATCCACAATGAGCAGTTCTTC.

The chain recombines TRBV5-6 with TRBJ2-2; 7 nucleotides agree with TRBD2. Germline V gene data show CDR1 as SGHDT and CDR2 as YYEEEE. J was trimmed by 7 bases and V by 0 bases; bases with no gene match: 9. CDR3 length: 16 amino acids. The CDR3 region has the DNA TGTGCCAGCAGCTTGGGTGCGGGGGTGGCGCGCGGGGAGCTGTTTTTT. Translated, it gives CASSLGAGVARGELFF.

This clone was observed once. This chain uses TRBV11-2 with TRBJ1-2; no reliable D call. Trimming removed 3 bases from V and 3 bases from J, with 23 bases in between. The CDR3 is 18 amino acids. The germline gives CDR1 SGHAT, CDR2 FQNNGV. Here the CDR3 reads CASSFPARVGPDDYGYTF. The CDR3 bases are TGTGCCAGCAGCTTTCCGGCCCGAGTCGGACCGGACGACTATGGCTACACCTTC.

The gene calls are TRBV9 and TRBJ2-7; 10 positions agree with TRBD2. The CDR3 has 15 amino acids. Per the germline V gene, CDR1 is SGDLS and CDR2 is YYNGEE. The V segment lost 3 bases and the J segment 7 bases; nucleotides outside the gene matches: 10. CDR3 sequence reads: CASSGNPGLASEQYF. The CDR3 coding sequence is TGTGCCAGCAGCGGTAATCCGGGACTAGCGAGTGAGCAGTACTTC. Filled out from reference TRBV9 and TRBJ2-7, the complete variable domain reads DSGVTQTPKHLITATGQRVTLRCSPRSGDLSVYWYQQSLDQGLQFLIQYYNGEERAKGNILERFSAQQFPDLHSELNLSSLELGDSALYFCASSGNPGLASEQYFGPGTRLTVT.